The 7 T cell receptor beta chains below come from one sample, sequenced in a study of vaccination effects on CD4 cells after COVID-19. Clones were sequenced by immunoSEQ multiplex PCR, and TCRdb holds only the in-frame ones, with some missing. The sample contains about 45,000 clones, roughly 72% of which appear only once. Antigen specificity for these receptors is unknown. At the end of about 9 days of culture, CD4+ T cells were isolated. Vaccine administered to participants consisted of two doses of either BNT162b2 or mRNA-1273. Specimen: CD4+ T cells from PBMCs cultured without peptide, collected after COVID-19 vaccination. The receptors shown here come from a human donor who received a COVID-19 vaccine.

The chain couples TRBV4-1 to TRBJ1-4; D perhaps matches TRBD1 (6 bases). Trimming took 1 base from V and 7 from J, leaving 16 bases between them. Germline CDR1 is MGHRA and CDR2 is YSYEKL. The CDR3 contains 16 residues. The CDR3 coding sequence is TGCGCCAGCAGCCAAGTCCTACAGGGTTACTCTGAAAAACTGTTTTTT. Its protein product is CASSQVLQGYSEKLFF.

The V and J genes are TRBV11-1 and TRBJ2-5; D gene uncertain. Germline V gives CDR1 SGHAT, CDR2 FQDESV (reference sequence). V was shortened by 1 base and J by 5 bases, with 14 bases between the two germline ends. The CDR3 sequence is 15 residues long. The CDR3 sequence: CASSLETSPRETQYF. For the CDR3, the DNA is TGTGCCAGCAGCTTAGAAACCTCCCCCCGGGAGACCCAGTACTTC.

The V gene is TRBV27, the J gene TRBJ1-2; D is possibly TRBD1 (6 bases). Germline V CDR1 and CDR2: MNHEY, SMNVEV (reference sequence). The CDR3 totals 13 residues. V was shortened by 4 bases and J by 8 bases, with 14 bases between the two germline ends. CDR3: CASSSPAGAGYTF. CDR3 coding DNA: TGTGCCAGCAGTTCCCCGGCAGGGGCGGGCTACACCTTC.

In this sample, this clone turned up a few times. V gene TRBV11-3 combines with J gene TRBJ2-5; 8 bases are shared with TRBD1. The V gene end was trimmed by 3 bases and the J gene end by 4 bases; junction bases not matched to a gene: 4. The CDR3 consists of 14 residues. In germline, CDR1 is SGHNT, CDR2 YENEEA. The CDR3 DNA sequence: TGTGCCAGCAGCTTGAACCAGGGGGCAGAGACCCAGTACTTC. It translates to CASSLNQGAETQYF. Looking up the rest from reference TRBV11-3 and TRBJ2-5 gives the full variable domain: EAGVVQSPRYKIIEKKQPVAFWCNPISGHNTLYWYLQNLGQGPELLIRYENEEAVDDSQLPKDRFSAERLKGVDSTLKIQPAELGDSAVYLCASSLNQGAETQYFGPGTRLLVL.

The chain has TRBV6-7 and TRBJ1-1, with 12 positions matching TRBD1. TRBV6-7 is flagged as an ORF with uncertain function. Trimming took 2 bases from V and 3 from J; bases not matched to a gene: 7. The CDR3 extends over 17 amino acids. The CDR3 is CASSYRGQGAPHTEAFF. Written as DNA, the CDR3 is TGTGCCAGCAGTTACCGGGGACAGGGGGCGCCCCACACTGAAGCTTTCTTT.

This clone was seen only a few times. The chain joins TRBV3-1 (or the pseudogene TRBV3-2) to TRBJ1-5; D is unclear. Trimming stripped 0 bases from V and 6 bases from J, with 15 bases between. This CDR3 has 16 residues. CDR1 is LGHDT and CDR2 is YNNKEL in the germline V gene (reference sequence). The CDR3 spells CASSQDAGSRAQPQHF. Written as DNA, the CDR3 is TGTGCCAGCAGCCAAGATGCGGGGTCTCGGGCTCAGCCCCAGCATTTT.

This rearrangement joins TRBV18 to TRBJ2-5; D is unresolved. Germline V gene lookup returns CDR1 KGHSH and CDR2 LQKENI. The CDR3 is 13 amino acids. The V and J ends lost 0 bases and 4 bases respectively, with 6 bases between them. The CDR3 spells CASSPPSSETQYF. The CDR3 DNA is TGTGCCAGCTCACCACCTTCCTCAGAGACCCAGTACTTC.